Given below is one T cell receptor beta chain in context. The sample originates from a study of blood T cell repertoires in COVID-19. CDR3 length equals 13 residues. V was clipped by 3 bases and J by 5 bases, with 10 bases between them. CDR1 is WNHNN and CDR2 is SYGVQD in the germline V gene (reference sequence). Measured with immunoSEQ multiplex PCR; TCRdb has only the in-frame clones, and not every one. In the table there are roughly 80,000 clones, 91% of which are singletons. The receptor was isolated from a woman aged 45-59 years in a cohort sampled during active COVID-19. This rearrangement joins TRBV10-1 to TRBJ2-5, with D possibly TRBD2 on 5 matching bases. The sample taken for sequencing was peripheral blood. The CDR3 sequence is CASSEVGVETQYF. The CDR3, as DNA: TGCGCCAGCAGTGAAGTGGGAGTGGAGACCCAGTACTTC.